The next 32 T cell receptor beta chains were all read from a single sample in a study of cytomegalovirus exposure and HLA in healthy donors. A multiplex PCR was run with 60 Vbeta primers and 13 Jbeta primers. The table came from immunoSEQ multiplex PCR; TCRdb's copy has only in-frame clones and leaves some out. The repertoire holds more than 140,000 clones, with 55% to 70% as singletons. Sequenced: PBMCs. The receptors stem from a woman aged 25 to 45 in good health and CMV-seropositive.

This clone was seen a few times. The J gene is TRBJ2-5, the V gene TRBV4-1; 7 bases fit TRBD1. The J call may not be correct, given that the DNA end is closer to TRBJ2-7. The CDR3 has 16 residues. Germline V gene sequence: CDR1 MGHRA, CDR2 YSYEKL. As DNA, the CDR3 is TGCGCCAGCAGCCAAGAAGGGGCAGGGGGTTTCTACGAGCAGTACTTC. Protein: CASSQEGAGGFYEQYF.

The table lists this clone with a few counts. The same CDR3 is also encoded by other DNA sequences in this sample. V gene TRBV5-1 combines with J gene TRBJ1-2; a weak D match, TRBD1 (5 bases). Germline lookup yields CDR1 SGHRS and CDR2 YFSETQ. V lost 2 bases, J lost 4 bases, and 9 bases lay in between. This CDR3 has 13 amino acids. CDR3 protein: CASSLGRAYGYTF. In DNA form, the CDR3 reads TGCGCCAGCAGCTTAGGCAGGGCCTATGGCTACACCTTC.

The rearrangement joins TRBV30 to TRBJ1-5; no clear D. The CDR3 has 19 amino acids. Trimming took off 0 bases at V and 0 bases at J, with 21 bases between the two ends. Germline V gene data show CDR1 as GTSNPN and CDR2 as SVGIG (reference sequence). CDR3 region: CAWSVPRVFSPYSNQPQHF. The CDR3 coding sequence is TGTGCCTGGAGTGTACCTAGAGTTTTCAGTCCTTATAGCAATCAGCCCCAGCATTTT.

The V gene is TRBV5-4, the J gene TRBJ2-7, with 10 bases lining up with TRBD2. The CDR3 spans 16 residues. Trimming took 3 bases from V and 4 from J; bases not matched to a gene: 10. Germline CDR1 reads SGHNT; CDR2 reads YYREEE (reference sequence). The CDR3 coding sequence is TGTGCCAGCAGCTGGGGAGGCACTAGCGGGAAGTACGAGCAGTACTTC. It is translated as CASSWGGTSGKYEQYF.

This chain links TRBV25-1 with TRBJ1-1, with 11 nucleotides matching TRBD1. This CDR3 has 16 amino acids. Germline V gene data show CDR1 as MGHDK and CDR2 as SYGVNS. V shed 4 bases, J shed 4 bases, and the junction held 8 bases outside the gene matches. In DNA form, the CDR3 reads TGTGCCAGCAGTGCCGGACAGGGGGCGCGGGGCACTGAAGCTTTCTTT. This translates into CASSAGQGARGTEAFF.

The chain links TRBV6-1 to TRBJ1-1, with TRBD1 matching 7 bases. Germline lookup yields CDR1 MNHNS and CDR2 SASEGT. This CDR3 spans 13 amino acids. V lost 6 bases, J lost 3 bases, and 4 bases stayed unmatched. The CDR3 loop reads CASRVRGDTEAFF. The CDR3 DNA is TGTGCCAGCAGAGTCAGGGGGGACACTGAAGCTTTCTTT.

A few counts support this clone. The rearrangement joins TRBV11-3 to TRBJ2-1; possible D gene TRBD2, 6 bases. V lost 5 bases, J lost 6 bases, and 11 bases lay in between. The CDR3 runs 13 residues. Germline values: CDR1 SGHNT, CDR2 YENEEA. The CDR3 sequence is CASSPWDFNEQFF. The CDR3 DNA follows: TGTGCCAGCAGCCCCTGGGACTTCAATGAGCAGTTCTTC.

The CDR3 DNA sequence: TGTGCCAGCAGTTACGCACAGGGACACATTCAGTACTTC. Translated: CASSYAQGHIQYF. V and J are TRBV6-5 and TRBJ2-4; D is possibly TRBD1 (6 bases). The CDR3 spans 13 residues. Trimming removed 2 bases at V and 8 bases at J, with 10 bases between. In germline, CDR1 is MNHEY, CDR2 SVGAGI.

The CDR3 region is CASSPGSDGSQPQHF. The CDR3 DNA is TGTGCCAGCAGTCCCGGGTCAGACGGGAGTCAGCCCCAGCATTTT. The chain is built from TRBV28 and TRBJ1-5; D gene unclear. The CDR3 totals 15 residues. The germline gives CDR1 MDHEN, CDR2 SYDVKM. The ends were cut back, 5 bases at V and 6 bases at J, with 17 bases in the middle.

In regard to this clone: Different DNA sequences within this sample yield the same CDR3. V is TRBV18 and J is TRBJ2-7, with 8 bases matching TRBD2. Losses at the gene ends were 3 bases for V and 3 bases for J; bases not matched to a gene: 4. CDR1 and CDR2 (germline): KGHSH, LQKENI. There are 14 residues in the CDR3. CDR3 region: CASSPGLVNYEQYF. In DNA form, the CDR3 reads TGTGCCAGCTCACCGGGACTAGTGAACTACGAGCAGTACTTC.

The chain is built from TRBV5-4 and TRBJ2-7, with D possibly matching TRBD2 (5 bases). CDR3 length: 15 residues. Trimming took off 4 bases at V and 0 bases at J, with 14 bases between the two ends. Germline V gene sequence: CDR1 SGHNT, CDR2 YYREEE (reference sequence). This CDR3 reads CASSPPLGGSYEQYF. In DNA form, the CDR3 reads TGTGCCAGCAGCCCCCCCCTAGGAGGCTCCTACGAGCAGTACTTC. The whole variable domain, filled in from reference TRBV5-4 and TRBJ2-7, reads ETGVTQSPTHLIKTRGQQVTLRCSSQSGHNTVSWYQQALGQGPQFIFQYYREEENGRGNFPPRFSGLQFPNYSSELNVNALELDDSALYLCASSPPLGGSYEQYFGPGTRLTVT.

V usage is TRBV7-8 and J usage is TRBJ1-2; D may be TRBD1 (5 bases). Germline V CDR1 and CDR2: SGHVS, FQNEAQ. Trimming stripped 0 bases from V and 5 bases from J, with 16 bases between. This CDR3 contains 16 residues. DNA of the CDR3: TGTGCCAGCAGCTTAGCCAAATCCCTCGGGGGGTATGGCTACACCTTC. As protein: CASSLAKSLGGYGYTF.

In regard to this clone: Other DNA sequences of this sample code for an identical CDR3. In DNA, the CDR3 is TGTGCCAGCAGCTCGACCCAGGGATTTTCCTACGAGCAGTACTTC. Encoded protein: CASSSTQGFSYEQYF. The rearrangement links TRBV5-4 to TRBJ2-7; D perhaps matches TRBD1 (5 bases). The CDR3 length is 15 residues. Between the trimmed V and J ends, which lost 3 bases and 1 base, there was a span of 14 bases. Germline CDR1 SGHNT, CDR2 YYREEE (reference sequence).

The rearrangement links TRBV30 to TRBJ2-1, with 12 bases aligning to TRBD1. The CDR3 has 18 amino acids. The junction had 10 bases not matched to a gene; V was cut back by 3 bases and J by 1 base. Germline lookup yields CDR1 GTSNPN and CDR2 SVGIG (reference sequence). The CDR3 nucleotides read TGTGCCTGGAGATGGGGACAGGGGGCGTCCGCTTCCTACAATGAGCAGTTCTTC. Its translation: CAWRWGQGASASYNEQFF.

This clone came up a few times. The V and J genes are TRBV9 and TRBJ2-3; the D gene is possibly TRBD1 (5 bases). CDR1 is SGDLS and CDR2 is YYNGEE in the germline V gene. CDR3 length: 13 residues. V was shortened by 3 bases and J by 3 bases, with 8 bases between the two germline ends. This CDR3 is CASSADSTDTQYF. The CDR3 DNA reads TGTGCCAGCAGCGCAGACAGTACAGATACGCAGTATTTT.

The V gene is TRBV4-1, the J gene TRBJ1-3; D possibly corresponds to TRBD1 (6 bases). The CDR3 spans 14 residues. V gave up 5 bases and J gave up 0 bases, with 8 bases separating them. Germline CDR1 MGHRA, CDR2 YSYEKL. The CDR3 sequence is CASSGGSSGNTIYF. The CDR3 bases are TGCGCCAGCAGCGGGGGCAGCTCTGGAAACACCATATATTTT.

The sample holds one count of this clone. The chain recombines TRBV6-5 with TRBJ2-2; 7 nucleotides match TRBD2. From germline, CDR1 is MNHEY and CDR2 SVGAGI. CDR3 length equals 14 residues. V was pared by 5 bases and J by 6 bases, with 6 bases of the junction left unmatched. The CDR3 nucleotides are TGTGCCAGCAGTACGACTAGCATCCCCGGGGAGCTGTTTTTT. Its protein is CASSTTSIPGELFF.

This chain links TRBV5-4 with TRBJ2-5, with a tentative D call TRBD2 (5 bases). Germline V gene data show CDR1 as SGHNT and CDR2 as YYREEE (reference sequence). The germline V and J ends were trimmed by 2 bases and 0 bases, with 8 bases remaining between them. This CDR3 is built from 14 residues. In DNA, the CDR3 is TGTGCCAGCAGCTTTTCCGGGAACCAAGAGACCCAGTACTTC. Amino acids: CASSFSGNQETQYF. The full variable domain, with the rest looked up from reference TRBV5-4 and TRBJ2-5, is ETGVTQSPTHLIKTRGQQVTLRCSSQSGHNTVSWYQQALGQGPQFIFQYYREEENGRGNFPPRFSGLQFPNYSSELNVNALELDDSALYLCASSFSGNQETQYFGPGTRLLVL.

The rearrangement uses TRBV4-1 and TRBJ2-7, with a tentative D call TRBD2 (5 bases). CDR3 length: 17 residues. The V and J ends lost 0 bases and 7 bases respectively, with 22 bases between them. Germline V gives CDR1 MGHRA, CDR2 YSYEKL. The CDR3 DNA reads as TGCGCCAGCAGCCAAGACCCCTACTCCCGGGGTCGACTAGAGCAGTACTTC. Amino acids: CASSQDPYSRGRLEQYF.

CDR3 sequence: CASSLEPTGSNTEAFF. CDR3 nucleotide sequence: TGCGCCAGCAGCTTGGAGCCGACAGGGTCGAACACTGAAGCTTTCTTT. The chain recombines TRBV5-1 with TRBJ1-1, with TRBD1 matching over 7 bases. V was clipped by 0 bases and J by 1 base; unmatched bases: 6. The CDR3 extends over 16 amino acids. Germline loops: CDR1 SGHRS, CDR2 YFSETQ.

V and J are TRBV11-2 and TRBJ1-4; D possibly corresponds to TRBD1 (5 bases). Trimming cost V 4 bases and J 2 bases, with 20 bases left between them. The CDR3 extends over 18 amino acids. Germline assignment: CDR1 SGHAT and CDR2 FQNNGV. CDR3 in DNA: TGTGCCAGCAGCTATCCCCCCATCCAGGGTTTCACTAATGAAAAACTGTTTTTT. Its protein is CASSYPPIQGFTNEKLFF.

J is TRBJ2-3 and V is TRBV30; tentatively, D is TRBD1 (5 bases). Trimming left V 2 bases short and J 12 bases short, with 12 bases between. There are 11 residues in the CDR3. Germline lookup yields CDR1 GTSNPN and CDR2 SVGIG (reference sequence). CDR3 DNA sequence: TGTGCCTGGAGTAGCCAGGGCTCCCAGTATTTT. Residues: CAWSSQGSQYF.

V is TRBV19 and J is TRBJ1-1, with D maybe TRBD1 (6 bases). From germline, CDR1 is LNHDA and CDR2 SQIVND (reference sequence). The V and J ends lost 1 base and 5 bases respectively, with 11 bases between them. This CDR3 spans 14 amino acids. The CDR3 DNA sequence: TGTGCCAGTAGTATAGTTCAGGGGAGTACTGAAGCTTTCTTT. It is translated as CASSIVQGSTEAFF.

In DNA, the CDR3 is TGTGCCTGGAGGAAACAGGGAAGGGGAGAAGGCTACACCTTC. This gives the protein CAWRKQGRGEGYTF. The gene calls are TRBV30 and TRBJ1-2; D might be TRBD1 (6 bases). The CDR3 extends over 14 amino acids. Per the germline V gene, CDR1 is GTSNPN and CDR2 is SVGIG (reference sequence). V was cut by 3 bases and J by 8 bases, with 19 bases left in between. The whole variable domain, filled in from reference TRBV30 and TRBJ1-2, reads SQTIHQWPATLVQPVGSPLSLECTVEGTSNPNLYWYRQAAGRGLQLLFYSVGIGQISSEVPQNLSASRPQDRQFILSSKKLLLSDSGFYLCAWRKQGRGEGYTFGSGTRLTVV.

This clone was recorded a few times. The rearrangement joins TRBV6-1 to TRBJ2-7, with 9 bases fitting TRBD1. The CDR3 has 15 amino acids. Germline CDR1 reads MNHNS; CDR2 reads SASEGT. J gave up 2 bases and V 5 bases, and 7 bases lay outside the gene matches. The CDR3 coding sequence is TGTGCCAGCAGTCTTGGGACAGGGTTTGCCTACGAGCAGTACTTC. Translation: CASSLGTGFAYEQYF.

The CDR3 DNA follows: TGCGCCAGCAGTTTAACAGGGGGCAATCATGGCTACACCTTC. Translating gives CASSLTGGNHGYTF. The chain carries TRBV5-1 and TRBJ1-2; TRBD1 matches 9 bases. V lost 5 bases, J lost 6 bases, and 8 bases stayed unmatched. Germline CDR1 reads SGHRS; CDR2 reads YFSETQ. The CDR3 covers 14 residues.

Of note for this clone: Mismatch with germline at one junction end may stem from a read error. The rearrangement uses TRBV9 and TRBJ1-3; D is perhaps TRBD1 (5 bases). Germline V gives CDR1 SGDLS, CDR2 YYNGEE. This CDR3 has 12 amino acids. The CDR3: CASSVGAGPLDF. The CDR3 DNA reads as TGTGCCAGCAGCGTAGGGGCGGGGCCCCTGGATTTT.

This clone was picked up one time. This sequence joins TRBV2 and TRBJ2-5; a possible D gene is TRBD2 (6 bases). The J call is in doubt because the DNA end fits TRBJ2-7 better. The CDR3 is 14 residues long. Germline CDR1 and CDR2: SNHLY and FYNNEI. The CDR3 region has the DNA TGTGCCAGCAGGGTCGGGGGACGTACCTACGAGCAGTACTTC. Protein product: CASRVGGRTYEQYF.

This clone was counted a few times. CDR3 coding DNA: TGTGCCTTTCCGGGACAGGGGAGGATTGGCTACACCTTC. It encodes CAFPGQGRIGYTF. The chain employs TRBV30 and TRBJ1-2, with TRBD1 matching over 10 bases. This CDR3 comprises 13 residues. Germline V gives CDR1 GTSNPN, CDR2 SVGIG (reference sequence). The V and J ends lost 7 bases and 7 bases, in that order; junction bases with no gene match: 9.

Details on this clone: One junction end disagrees with the germline gene, perhaps due to a read error. The V gene is TRBV25-1, the J gene TRBJ2-2; D uncertain. CDR1 is MGHDK, CDR2 SYGVNS, per germline. The CDR3 loop spans 15 amino acids. The CDR3 is CASSEHFTNTRELFF. Written as DNA, the CDR3 is TGTGCCAGCAGTGAACATTTCACGAACACCAGGGAGCTGTTTTTT.

This clone was recorded only once. The chain uses TRBV29-1 and TRBJ2-5; the D gene is possibly TRBD2 (5 bases). This CDR3 is built from 10 residues. Germline lookup yields CDR1 SQVTM and CDR2 ANQGSEA. V was shortened by 8 bases and J by 7 bases, with 11 bases between the two germline ends. The CDR3 bases are TGCAGCATTGGTCGGGGGACCCAGTACTTC. Translated: CSIGRGTQYF.

The V call is TRBV5-4, the J call TRBJ2-1; D gene uncertain. Germline lookup yields CDR1 SGHNT and CDR2 YYREEE (reference sequence). The V and J ends lost 3 bases and 0 bases respectively, with 13 bases between them. The CDR3 sequence is 16 residues long. The chain's CDR3 is CASSSKTGSSYNEQFF. The DNA of the CDR3 is TGTGCCAGCAGCTCGAAGACTGGCAGCTCCTACAATGAGCAGTTCTTC. The entire variable domain, with the rest obtained from reference TRBV5-4 and TRBJ2-1, is as follows: ETGVTQSPTHLIKTRGQQVTLRCSSQSGHNTVSWYQQALGQGPQFIFQYYREEENGRGNFPPRFSGLQFPNYSSELNVNALELDDSALYLCASSSKTGSSYNEQFFGPGTRLTVL.